The 20 T cell receptor beta chains below were found in one sample sequenced in a study of shared clonotypes between healthy human individuals. Here immunoSEQ multiplex PCR was the method, and the copy in TCRdb shows in-frame clones only, minus some. The sample consists of over 400,000 clones, approximately 94% of them appearing once. The sample was naive CD4+ T cells sorted from blood. Subset indicated: CD45RA+ positively selected. Receptors were obtained from a woman in her twenties or thirties in good health.

This chain joins TRBV5-4 and TRBJ1-4; 7 bases are shared with TRBD1. Germline lookup yields CDR1 SGHNT and CDR2 YYREEE (reference sequence). Trimming at V came to 4 bases and at J to 8 bases, leaving 8 bases not matched to a gene. This CDR3 is built from 14 residues. CDR3 region: CASSATGVSEKLFF. The CDR3 nucleotides read TGTGCCAGCAGCGCCACAGGGGTAAGCGAAAAACTGTTTTTT.

The genes are TRBV19 and TRBJ2-7; D unresolved. The CDR3 totals 15 residues. V was shortened by 7 bases and J by 2 bases, with 18 bases between the two germline ends. Per germline, CDR1 LNHDA and CDR2 SQIVND (reference sequence). The CDR3 spells CASTLRSGRAYEQYF. The DNA for the CDR3 is TGTGCCAGTACCCTGAGGTCCGGCAGAGCCTACGAGCAGTACTTC.

V usage is TRBV5-6 and J usage is TRBJ2-2; D unclear. Trimming took off 4 bases at V and 4 bases at J, with 8 bases between the two ends. The CDR3 is 13 amino acids. Germline V gene lookup returns CDR1 SGHDT and CDR2 YYEEEE. The CDR3 region has the DNA TGTGCCAGCAGCAACCTCGGCACCGGGGAGCTGTTTTTT. Its translation: CASSNLGTGELFF.

The rearrangement links TRBV19 to TRBJ2-2, with TRBD1 matching 9 bases. J was trimmed by 8 bases and V by 2 bases; bases with no gene match: 9. The CDR3 extends over 16 amino acids. Looked up from germline, CDR1 is LNHDA and CDR2 is SQIVND (reference sequence). As DNA, the CDR3 is TGTGCCAGTAGTATAACAGGGGGCTACGGTGTTGGGGAGCTGTTTTTT. This encodes CASSITGGYGVGELFF.

The J gene is TRBJ1-2, the V gene TRBV28; 7 nucleotides align to TRBD1. The trim removed 7 bases at V and 7 bases at J, leaving 12 bases unmatched. The CDR3 totals 14 residues. Germline lookup yields CDR1 MDHEN and CDR2 SYDVKM. The CDR3: CASIYRGRSGGYTF. The CDR3 DNA follows: TGTGCCAGCATTTACAGGGGCCGAAGTGGTGGCTACACCTTC.

V gene TRBV7-9 combines with J gene TRBJ2-3, with TRBD1 matching 8 bases. V lost 7 bases, J lost 4 bases, and 10 bases stayed unmatched. Germline V gene lookup returns CDR1 SEHNR and CDR2 FQNEAQ (reference sequence). This CDR3 is 15 amino acids long. The CDR3 nucleotides are TGTGCCAGCAACGTCGAGCAGGGGGCGTCAGATACGCAGTATTTT. This codes for CASNVEQGASDTQYF.

This clone has only one observation. This chain links TRBV5-1 with TRBJ2-7; 7 bases are a match to TRBD1. This CDR3 region has 13 residues. Germline loops: CDR1 SGHRS, CDR2 YFSETQ. The ends lost 1 base at V and 4 bases at J; junction bases unmatched: 2. The CDR3 here is CASSLSGQYEQYF. DNA for the CDR3: TGCGCCAGCAGCTTGTCGGGACAGTACGAGCAGTACTTC. Full variable domain (missing parts from reference TRBV5-1 and TRBJ2-7): KAGVTQTPRYLIKTRGQQVTLSCSPISGHRSVSWYQQTPGQGLQFLFEYFSETQRNKGNFPGRFSGRQFSNSRSEMNVSTLELGDSALYLCASSLSGQYEQYFGPGTRLTVT.

V is TRBV11-3 and J is TRBJ2-7; tentatively, D is TRBD2 (6 bases). Trimming shortened V by 5 bases and J by 3 bases, and 14 bases separated the two germline ends. The CDR3 runs to 14 residues. Germline CDR1 is SGHNT and CDR2 is YENEEA. As DNA, the CDR3 is TGTGCCAGCAGCCCCCGGTCGGGAGACTACGAGCAGTACTTC. Translating it yields CASSPRSGDYEQYF. Together with reference TRBV11-3 and TRBJ2-7, the CDR3 gives the full variable domain: EAGVVQSPRYKIIEKKQPVAFWCNPISGHNTLYWYLQNLGQGPELLIRYENEEAVDDSQLPKDRFSAERLKGVDSTLKIQPAELGDSAVYLCASSPRSGDYEQYFGPGTRLTVT.

The chain has TRBV13 and TRBJ1-1; D not resolved. Deletions cut 1 base from V and 4 bases from J, with 7 bases between. From germline, CDR1 is PRHDT and CDR2 FYEKMQ (reference sequence). The CDR3 is 13 residues long. CDR3 coding DNA: TGTGCCAGCAGCTTAGACCCAAGCACTGAAGCTTTCTTT. Translation: CASSLDPSTEAFF.

The chain is built from TRBV28 and TRBJ1-5, with 7 bases that match TRBD1. The germline gives CDR1 MDHEN, CDR2 SYDVKM. The CDR3 runs to 17 residues. With 3 bases clipped from V and 0 bases from J, the junction kept 8 bases outside the gene matches. CDR3 nucleotides: TGTGCCAGCAGTTTTGGGGACAGTGTCTTTAGCAATCAGCCCCAGCATTTT. This codes for CASSFGDSVFSNQPQHF.

This clone appeared once. The V gene is TRBV30, the J gene TRBJ1-4, with a weak D call TRBD1 (6 bases). This CDR3 spans 15 amino acids. V lost 0 bases and J lost 0, with 8 bases in between. CDR1 is GTSNPN and CDR2 is SVGIG in the germline V gene (reference sequence). CDR3 in amino acids: CAWSVHRATNEKLFF. The CDR3 nucleotides read TGTGCCTGGAGTGTTCACAGGGCAACTAATGAAAAACTGTTTTTT. Together with reference TRBV30 and TRBJ1-4, the CDR3 gives the full variable domain: SQTIHQWPATLVQPVGSPLSLECTVEGTSNPNLYWYRQAAGRGLQLLFYSVGIGQISSEVPQNLSASRPQDRQFILSSKKLLLSDSGFYLCAWSVHRATNEKLFFGSGTQLSVL.

This clone was detected once. The rearrangement joins TRBV10-1 to TRBJ2-2; D is unclear. The V gene lost 3 bases and the J gene lost 6 bases, with 8 bases spanning the gap. Germline CDR1 reads WNHNN; CDR2 reads SYGVQD (reference sequence). The CDR3 covers 13 residues. The CDR3 reads CASSDVVPGELFF. CDR3 DNA sequence: TGCGCCAGCAGTGATGTCGTTCCCGGGGAGCTGTTTTTT.

The chain recombines TRBV25-1 with TRBJ2-1; the D gene is possibly TRBD2 (5 bases). The germline gives CDR1 MGHDK, CDR2 SYGVNS. This CDR3 has 13 amino acids. Trimming removed 10 bases from V and 8 bases from J, with 18 bases in between. The CDR3 region is CATGPANGDEQFF. CDR3 nucleotides: TGTGCCACCGGGCCAGCGAACGGGGATGAGCAGTTCTTC.

This chain uses TRBV11-1 with TRBJ1-1; TRBD1 is a possible D gene (5 bases). This CDR3 region has 13 residues. Germline V gene sequence: CDR1 SGHAT, CDR2 FQDESV (reference sequence). The V end was cut by 11 bases, the J end by 5 bases, with 18 bases between. The CDR3, as DNA: TGTGCCGAGCGGTTCGTAGGGGATACTGAAGCTTTCTTT. Its protein is CAERFVGDTEAFF.

The J gene is TRBJ2-3, the V gene TRBV11-3; D remains unclear. Germline V gene sequence: CDR1 SGHNT, CDR2 YENEEA. This CDR3 comprises 11 residues. The V end was cut by 5 bases, the J end by 3 bases, with 3 bases between. CDR3 in DNA: TGTGCCAGCAGCATTACAGATACGCAGTATTTT. Protein product: CASSITDTQYF.

This chain joins TRBV5-1 and TRBJ2-3, with 15 nucleotides matching TRBD2. Germline V gives CDR1 SGHRS, CDR2 YFSETQ. This CDR3 has 18 residues. Trimming removed 4 bases from V and 0 bases from J; junction bases left unmatched: 6. The DNA of the CDR3 is TGCGCCAGCAGCCCCTGGACTAGCGGGAGGGGTAGCACAGATACGCAGTATTTT. This translates into CASSPWTSGRGSTDTQYF. Combining the CDR3 with reference TRBV5-1 and TRBJ2-3 gives the whole variable domain KAGVTQTPRYLIKTRGQQVTLSCSPISGHRSVSWYQQTPGQGLQFLFEYFSETQRNKGNFPGRFSGRQFSNSRSEMNVSTLELGDSALYLCASSPWTSGRGSTDTQYFGPGTRLTVL.

This chain joins TRBV13 and TRBJ2-3; 16 bases match TRBD2. This CDR3 contains 18 residues. Per germline, CDR1 PRHDT and CDR2 FYEKMQ (reference sequence). V was pared by 4 bases and J by 4 bases, with 8 bases of the junction left unmatched. The CDR3, as DNA: TGTGCCAGCAGCTCGGGACTAGCGGGAGGGCCGGGGGCAGATACGCAGTATTTT. Protein: CASSSGLAGGPGADTQYF. Supplemented by reference TRBV13 and TRBJ2-3, the full variable domain reads AAGVIQSPRHLIKEKRETATLKCYPIPRHDTVYWYQQGPGQDPQFLISFYEKMQSDKGSIPDRFSAQQFSDYHSELNMSSLELGDSALYFCASSSGLAGGPGADTQYFGPGTRLTVL.

Worth noting for this clone: At one end the junction does not follow the germline gene, possibly because of a read error. This sequence joins TRBV29-1 and TRBJ2-5, with 8 positions matching TRBD2. The germline gives CDR1 SQVTM, CDR2 ANQGSEA. The length of the CDR3 is 14 residues. CDR3 residues: CSVEAGAAQETQYF. The CDR3 region has the DNA TGCAGCGTGGAAGCGGGAGCAGCCCAAGAGACCCAGTACTTC.

The gene calls are TRBV5-1 and TRBJ2-1, with TRBD1 matching over 7 bases. Germline V gives CDR1 SGHRS, CDR2 YFSETQ. V dropped 4 bases and J dropped 4; count of bases not matched to a gene: 5. This CDR3 is built from 14 residues. The CDR3 nucleotides read TGCGCCAGCAGCCCCTCACAGGGGTACAATGAGCAGTTCTTC. Amino acid sequence: CASSPSQGYNEQFF.

V gene TRBV9 combines with J gene TRBJ2-1, with TRBD2 identical over 10 bases. With 3 bases clipped from V and 7 bases from J, the junction kept 10 bases outside the gene matches. This CDR3 comprises 16 residues. Germline lookup yields CDR1 SGDLS and CDR2 YYNGEE. The CDR3 bases are TGTGCCAGCAGCGACCTAGCGGGAGTGATGGCAAATGAGCAGTTCTTC. Translation gives CASSDLAGVMANEQFF.